This passage covers 9 T cell receptor beta chains from one sample sequenced in a study of blood T cells in healthy people across ages. Next came a second PCR, run for about 7 to 11 cycles, which used a sample-barcoded 5' primer along with a J-beta primer mix. TCRdb re-called the 5' RACE reads with MiXCR, one entry per CDR3 protein. The sample includes roughly 570,000 distinct CDR3 sequences, roughly a quarter of them seen just once. Sequencing used blood. Receptors were obtained from a woman between 65 and 79 years old in good health.

This clonotype turned up a few times. The rearrangement uses TRBV24-1 and TRBJ2-2; D not certain. This CDR3 has 16 residues. Per the germline V gene, CDR1 is KGHDR and CDR2 is SFDVKD. V lost 1 base to trimming and J lost 2 bases, with 10 bases between them. CDR3 protein: CATSDFLYGNTGELFF. The CDR3 DNA is TGTGCCACCAGTGATTTTCTCTACGGCAACACCGGGGAGCTGTTTTTT.

Turning to this clonotype: One base away lies a much larger clone, so this may be a sequencing read error. This chain joins TRBV5-1 and TRBJ2-7; TRBD2 might be the D (5 bases). The V end was cut by 0 bases, the J end by 6 bases, with 10 bases between. Germline V gives CDR1 SGHRS, CDR2 YFSETQ. The CDR3 extends over 13 amino acids. CDR3 nucleotide sequence: TGCGCCAGCAGCTTGGACGCGGGTACCGAGCAGTACTTC. Its translation: CASSLDAGTEQYF. Filled out from reference TRBV5-1 and TRBJ2-7, the complete variable domain reads KAGVTQTPRYLIKTRGQQVTLSCSPISGHRSVSWYQQTPGQGLQFLFEYFSETQRNKGNFPGRFSGRQFSNSRSEMNVSTLELGDSALYLCASSLDAGTEQYFGPGTRLTVT.

V is TRBV5-1 and J is TRBJ1-4; the D gene is possibly TRBD1 (5 bases). V was cut by 2 bases and J by 8 bases, with 13 bases left in between. This CDR3 comprises 14 residues. Per the germline V gene, CDR1 is SGHRS and CDR2 is YFSETQ. The CDR3 region has the DNA TGCGCCAGCAGCTTTGGCCCAGCAGGGGAAAAACTGTTTTTT. Protein sequence: CASSFGPAGEKLFF.

This clonotype was seen only a few times. The chain recombines TRBV7-9 with TRBJ2-5; 10 bases agree with TRBD2. Trimming removed 7 bases from V and 0 bases from J; junction bases left unmatched: 8. The CDR3 has 16 residues. CDR1 and CDR2 from the germline V gene are SEHNR and FQNEAQ (reference sequence). The CDR3 DNA is TGTGCCAGCACCATCGGACTAGCGGCGTACCAAGAGACCCAGTACTTC. It is translated as CASTIGLAAYQETQYF. Filled out from reference TRBV7-9 and TRBJ2-5, the complete variable domain reads DTGVSQNPRHKITKRGQNVTFRCDPISEHNRLYWYRQTLGQGPEFLTYFQNEAQLEKSRLLSDRFSAERPKGSFSTLEIQRTEQGDSAMYLCASTIGLAAYQETQYFGPGTRLLVL.

The DNA for the CDR3 is TGTGCCAGCAGCGTAGCTCGAGGACAGCAAGATGGCTACACCTTC. Its protein is CASSVARGQQDGYTF. The chain carries TRBV9 and TRBJ1-2; D possibly corresponds to TRBD1 (6 bases). Germline V gives CDR1 SGDLS, CDR2 YYNGEE. This CDR3 region has 15 residues. Deletions cut 0 bases from V and 6 bases from J, with 15 bases between. Based on the CDR3 plus reference TRBV9 and TRBJ1-2, the full variable domain is DSGVTQTPKHLITATGQRVTLRCSPRSGDLSVYWYQQSLDQGLQFLIQYYNGEERAKGNILERFSAQQFPDLHSELNLSSLELGDSALYFCASSVARGQQDGYTFGSGTRLTVV.

A few counts support this clonotype. The chain has TRBV30 and TRBJ2-3; D remains ambiguous. The CDR3 extends over 14 amino acids. V was pared by 1 base and J by 0 bases, with 8 bases between. Germline V gene sequence: CDR1 GTSNPN, CDR2 SVGIG (reference sequence). The CDR3 reads CAWSEGISTDTQYF. CDR3 nucleotide sequence: TGTGCCTGGAGTGAAGGGATCAGCACAGATACGCAGTATTTT. Filled out from reference TRBV30 and TRBJ2-3, the complete variable domain reads SQTIHQWPATLVQPVGSPLSLECTVEGTSNPNLYWYRQAAGRGLQLLFYSVGIGQISSEVPQNLSASRPQDRQFILSSKKLLLSDSGFYLCAWSEGISTDTQYFGPGTRLTVL.

The CDR3: CSATAGPGTDTQYF. As DNA, the CDR3 is TGCAGTGCTACCGCAGGGCCAGGGACAGATACGCAGTATTTT. The chain has TRBV20-1 and TRBJ2-3, with D maybe TRBD1 (5 bases). The CDR3 is 14 amino acids. Trimming stripped 4 bases from V and 3 bases from J, with 14 bases between. Germline V gene data show CDR1 as DFQATT and CDR2 as SNEGSKA (reference sequence).

The V call is TRBV5-1, the J call TRBJ2-1; 9 nucleotides agree with TRBD1. The germline CDR1 and CDR2 sequences are SGHRS and YFSETQ. The CDR3 length is 15 residues. The V and J ends lost 0 bases and 5 bases, in that order; junction bases with no gene match: 3. The CDR3: CASSLGQGGNNEQFF. The CDR3, as DNA: TGCGCCAGCAGCTTGGGACAGGGGGGAAACAATGAGCAGTTCTTC.

This clonotype was counted only a few times. V gene TRBV5-1 combines with J gene TRBJ2-2; D is perhaps TRBD1 (6 bases). The CDR3 length is 15 residues. V lost 3 bases to trimming and J lost 3 bases, with 12 bases between them. Germline-derived CDR1 and CDR2 are SGHRS and YFSETQ. The CDR3 loop reads CASSSQGSDTGELFF. CDR3 coding DNA: TGCGCCAGCAGCTCACAGGGCTCGGACACCGGGGAGCTGTTTTTT.